One TCR beta chain is described in this entry. Its recognized antigen is unknown. Nothing much larger sits one base from this clone, and base qualities are not available. In the prospective study, participants were about 18 to 95 years old, resided in about two dozen geographic areas of the United States, and were enrolled through a virtual design. Cohort assignment in the prospective study relied on participant-reported clinical history from a screening survey and a study questionnaire. Recovered participants in ImmuneRACE Cohort 3 were defined by two consecutive negative NP/OP PCR tests, clearance by a healthcare professional, or resolution of symptoms. In the prospective study, whole blood, serum and a nasopharyngeal or oropharyngeal swab were collected from each participant by mobile phlebotomists. Over a roughly two-month period, participants in the prospective study had the option of providing additional blood draws and questionnaires. Prospective study blood samples were shipped either frozen or at room temperature before DNA extraction.

The entry originates in a study of blood T cell repertoires in COVID-19 (dated by TCRdb to the early 2020s). Study-level background: Collaborator samples came from the United States, Italy and Spain and covered acute and convalescent phases of COVID-19. The repertoires were released in a freely available public database meant as a resource for research on the immune response to SARS-CoV-2. The prospective study material was composed of cDNA or gDNA derived from T cells, B-cell-depleted T cells, or PBMCs. Samples came from the ongoing ImmuneRACE study (first 160 participants) plus 1,254 subjects from 6 global collaborators. The dataset comprised deeply sampled blood TCRbeta repertoires from subjects exposed to, actively infected with, or recovered from COVID-19. Where available, HLA class I and class II types were taken from metadata supplied by the sample provider and were not determined by assay-based typing. Sample metadata almost always included a de-identified subject ID, COVID-19 status, age in years and sex.

The junction carries 14 bases between V and J, which are trimmed by 4 bases and 2 bases respectively. CDR1 and CDR2 are drawn from the germline V gene: SGHDN, FVKESK. Reading from cysteine to phenylalanine, the CDR3 counts 15 amino acids. The sequence is cut down to CDR3 DNA, 45 bases in frame from base 1. TCRbeta CDR3 regions were amplified from genomic DNA using the immunoSEQ Assay, a bias-controlled multiplex PCR. In the paper's pipeline: The number of nucleated cells in each sample was estimated from the amplification of reference gene primers within the assay. Sequence reads were collapsed and filtered to measure the absolute abundance of every unique TCRbeta CDR3 rearrangement. For each sample, productive Simpson clonality was calculated as the square root of Simpson's diversity index across productive rearrangements. This immuneACCESS table, as held by TCRdb, lists in-frame sequences with V and J called but not all clones. Of the missing ones, under half trace to an unresolved V gene in checked studies; the others have no known cause. That table supplies the V and J calls and clone size; D and trimming were determined from the DNA. This sample lists almost 200,000 clones; roughly nine tenths were detected once. 7.5% to 10% of the sample belongs to the ten largest clones.

Overall study results and their limits: Clinical and demographic metadata were provided uncurated, with the amount varying by source and participant.

The sequenced sample was PBMCs or T cells enriched from blood (not recorded which). The chain links TRBV14 with TRBJ1-1, with TRBD1 tentatively as D gene (5 bases match). This sequence originates from a woman between 18 and 29 years old who had recovered from COVID-19. The sequenced DNA: TGTGCCAGCAGCCTTGTTAGCGGGGGAAACACTGAAGCTTTCTTT. This is translated as CASSLVSGGNTEAFF.